The TCR beta chain under discussion was sequenced for a study of cytomegalovirus exposure and HLA in healthy donors. Study summary: A prior analysis found some 110 million unique TCR beta sequences from around 180 million T cells. Overall study results and limits: Generally TCR sequences proved uncommon, though certain public TCRs appeared in numerous donors.

Healthy bone marrow donors made up the donor group. The length of the CDR3 is 17 residues. V lost 1 base to trimming and J lost 1 base, with 14 bases between them. Per germline, CDR1 LGHNA and CDR2 YSLEER. Researchers ran the PCR with 60 Vbeta and 13 Jbeta primers. Method: immunoSEQ multiplex PCR; TCRdb's copy keeps in-frame clones and lacks some. This table holds fewer than 200,000 clones, about 71% found once. In this sample, this clone turned up once. Its matching antigen is unknown. The rearrangement uses TRBV4-3 and TRBJ2-1; D gene unclear. The sequence derives from a man in his forties or fifties in good health and CMV-seronegative. The sequenced material came from PBMCs. The DNA of the CDR3 is TGCGCCAGCAGCCAAGGCCCCGAGGCCGGATCCTACAATGAGCAGTTCTTC. It codes for CASSQGPEAGSYNEQFF.